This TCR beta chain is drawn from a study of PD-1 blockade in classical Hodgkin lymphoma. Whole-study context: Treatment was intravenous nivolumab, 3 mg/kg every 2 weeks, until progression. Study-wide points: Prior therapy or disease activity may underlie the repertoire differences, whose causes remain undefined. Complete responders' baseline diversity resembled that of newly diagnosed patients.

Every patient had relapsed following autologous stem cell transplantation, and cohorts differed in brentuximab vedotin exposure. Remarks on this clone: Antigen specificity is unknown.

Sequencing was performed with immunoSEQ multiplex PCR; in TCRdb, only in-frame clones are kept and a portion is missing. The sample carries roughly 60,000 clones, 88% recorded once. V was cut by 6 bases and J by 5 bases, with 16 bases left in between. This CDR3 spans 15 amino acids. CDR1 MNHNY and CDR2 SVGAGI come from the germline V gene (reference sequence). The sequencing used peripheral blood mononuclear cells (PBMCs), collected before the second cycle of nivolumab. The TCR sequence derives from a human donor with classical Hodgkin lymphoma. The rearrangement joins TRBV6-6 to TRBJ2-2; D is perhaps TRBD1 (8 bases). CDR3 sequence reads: CASSPGQGGTGELFF. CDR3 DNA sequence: TGTGCCAGCAGCCCCGGACAGGGAGGGACCGGGGAGCTGTTTTTT.